The next 15 T cell receptor beta chains were all read from a single sample in a study of blood T cells in healthy people across ages (dated by TCRdb to between 2014 and 2017). Library generation was performed with 5' RACE. Sequencing used an Illumina HiSeq 2500. The second PCR ran for roughly 7 to 11 cycles and used a J-beta primer mix along with a sample-barcoded 5' primer. Starting from the raw public reads, TCRdb applied fastp trimming at Q25, assembled clones with MiXCR and retained in-frame beta chains. For every CDR3 protein sequence, its rows merge into one entry that carries the most common genes and DNA. The sample table holds 600,000 to 800,000 distinct CDR3 sequences, of which roughly half were seen once. About 13% of the sample comes from the top ten. Sequencing was performed on blood. Every receptor here comes from a woman older than 75 in good health.

Comments on this clonotype: A junction end diverges from the germline sequence, so it may reflect a read error. This chain links TRBV4-1 with TRBJ1-6, with D perhaps matching TRBD1 (6 bases). Per the germline V gene, CDR1 is MGHRA and CDR2 is YSYEKL. This CDR3 region has 16 residues. The CDR3, as DNA: TGCGCCAGTAGCCAAATAGGCAGGGGTTCGGATTCACCCCTCCACTTT. This encodes CASSQIGRGSDSPLHF.

Regarding this clonotype: This could be a read error, since a much larger clone is one nucleotide away. The chain recombines TRBV19 with TRBJ1-2, with D hard to call. The CDR3 is 15 amino acids. Germline V gene data show CDR1 as LNHDA and CDR2 as SQIVND (reference sequence). Trimming left V 1 base short and J 5 bases short, with 14 bases between. The CDR3 is CASSIGAASTYGYTF. The CDR3 nucleotides read TGTGCCAGTAGTATAGGGGCGGCAAGCACTTATGGCTACACCTTC.

This chain links TRBV7-9 with TRBJ2-5; TRBD2 might be the D (7 bases). The CDR3 has 18 residues. Per the germline V gene, CDR1 is SEHNR and CDR2 is FQNEAQ (reference sequence). With 1 base removed from V and 11 bases from J, the gap between germline ends came to 29 bases. The CDR3 DNA is TGTGCCAGCAGCTTAGAGGGGGGGCAACGAACCCGATTCAATGAGCAGTACTTC. It translates to CASSLEGGQRTRFNEQYF.

This clonotype was detected many times. V usage is TRBV5-1 and J usage is TRBJ2-1; 9 nucleotides align to TRBD1. Trimming cost V 1 base and J 5 bases; bases outside gene matches: 7. There are 16 residues in the CDR3. The germline V gene has CDR1 SGHRS and CDR2 YFSETQ. In DNA, the CDR3 is TGCGCCAGCAGCTTGCGAACGGGACAGGGCCACAATGAGCAGTTCTTC. Amino acid sequence: CASSLRTGQGHNEQFF.

The chain combines TRBV15 with TRBJ2-5; possible D gene TRBD1, 6 bases. CDR3 length equals 15 residues. The V gene lost 0 bases and the J gene lost 4 bases, with 12 bases spanning the gap. Germline values: CDR1 LNHNV, CDR2 YYDKDF (reference sequence). CDR3 DNA sequence: TGTGCCACCAGCAGAGATCCCTCAGGGGTAGAGACCCAGTACTTC. Translating it yields CATSRDPSGVETQYF.

This clonotype has a count of ten or more. The gene calls are TRBV3-1 and TRBJ2-3; D perhaps matches TRBD2 (5 bases). The V gene's germline CDR1 is LGHDT and CDR2 YNNKEL (reference sequence). Deletions cut 4 bases from V and 3 bases from J, with 8 bases between. This CDR3 comprises 13 residues. CDR3: CASSRGETDTQYF. CDR3 in DNA: TGTGCCAGCAGCCGGGGAGAGACAGATACGCAGTATTTT.

About this clonotype itself: A clone one base away is much larger, so this may be a read error. The rearrangement uses TRBV5-1 and TRBJ2-5, with D perhaps TRBD1 (7 bases). The CDR3 spans 14 residues. In germline, CDR1 is SGHRS, CDR2 YFSETQ. Trimming removed 4 bases at V and 5 bases at J, with 15 bases between. CDR3 in amino acids: CASSVQGGFETQYF. The CDR3 region has the DNA TGCGCCAGCAGCGTCCAGGGGGGTTTTGAGACCCAGTACTTC.

This chain uses TRBV7-9 with TRBJ2-5, with a weak D call TRBD2 (6 bases). CDR3 size: 14 residues. The V and J ends lost 5 bases and 4 bases respectively, with 14 bases between them. Looked up from germline, CDR1 is SEHNR and CDR2 is FQNEAQ (reference sequence). The CDR3 protein is CASSPRLGGETQYF. Here the CDR3 DNA reads TGTGCCAGCAGCCCTCGTCTGGGGGGAGAGACCCAGTACTTC.

The rearrangement links TRBV6-4 to TRBJ2-1, with 9 bases matching TRBD1. Germline V lookup: CDR1 MRHNA, CDR2 SNTAGT. J gave up 3 bases and V 4 bases, and 10 bases lay outside the gene matches. This CDR3 region has 17 residues. The CDR3 DNA follows: TGTGCCAGCAGTGTCAAGGACAGGGGTTGGTACTACAATGAGCAGTTCTTC. Its protein product is CASSVKDRGWYYNEQFF.

V and J are TRBV10-3 and TRBJ1-1, with unresolved D. The CDR3 spans 16 residues. The germline CDR1 and CDR2 sequences are ENHRY and SYGVKD. V shed 2 bases and J shed 0 bases, with 13 bases lying between them. CDR3 coding DNA: TGTGCCATCAGTGAGAGGGCAGGTGGTGTGAACACTGAAGCTTTCTTT. This gives the protein CAISERAGGVNTEAFF.

The chain employs TRBV5-1 and TRBJ2-3; TRBD1 might be the D (6 bases). The germline V and J ends were trimmed by 4 bases and 3 bases, with 12 bases remaining between them. The germline V gene encodes CDR1 SGHRS and CDR2 YFSETQ. This CDR3 contains 14 residues. The CDR3: CASSVWGRTDTQYF. In nucleotides, the CDR3 is TGCGCCAGCAGCGTGTGGGGGCGGACAGATACGCAGTATTTT.

The genes are TRBV29-1 and TRBJ2-3; 10 bases match TRBD2. Unmatched junction bases numbered 4, after V lost 6 bases and J lost 1 base. The germline CDR1 and CDR2 sequences are SQVTM and ANQGSEA. This CDR3 comprises 14 residues. This chain's CDR3 is CSVTGTSGTDTQYF. CDR3 DNA sequence: TGCAGCGTAACCGGGACTAGCGGCACAGATACGCAGTATTTT.

The chain joins TRBV5-6 to TRBJ2-3; D is possibly TRBD1 (5 bases). V dropped 5 bases and J dropped 2 bases, with 15 bases sitting between them. Germline V gene sequence: CDR1 SGHDT, CDR2 YYEEEE. The CDR3 is 15 residues long. For the CDR3, the DNA is TGTGCCAGCAGTTCCATAGGGGTTCTCACAGATACGCAGTATTTT. It encodes CASSSIGVLTDTQYF.

The chain couples TRBV12-3 or TRBV12-4 to TRBJ1-2; TRBD1 agrees at 8 bases. V gave up 3 bases and J gave up 5 bases; unmatched junction bases: 20. The CDR3 is 19 residues long. The DNA for the CDR3 is TGTGCCAGCAGTTTCTCCGGGGGGGCAGGGGGCGCCGTAAGATATGGCTACACCTTC. Residues: CASSFSGGAGGAVRYGYTF.

A few counts support this clonotype. The V call is TRBV5-6, the J call TRBJ2-7; D might be TRBD1 (5 bases). V lost 2 bases and J 3 bases, leaving 12 bases between the germline ends. In germline, CDR1 is SGHDT, CDR2 YYEEEE. The CDR3 has 14 residues. This CDR3 reads CASSFQGQHYEQYF. As DNA, the CDR3 is TGTGCCAGCAGCTTCCAAGGACAACACTACGAGCAGTACTTC.